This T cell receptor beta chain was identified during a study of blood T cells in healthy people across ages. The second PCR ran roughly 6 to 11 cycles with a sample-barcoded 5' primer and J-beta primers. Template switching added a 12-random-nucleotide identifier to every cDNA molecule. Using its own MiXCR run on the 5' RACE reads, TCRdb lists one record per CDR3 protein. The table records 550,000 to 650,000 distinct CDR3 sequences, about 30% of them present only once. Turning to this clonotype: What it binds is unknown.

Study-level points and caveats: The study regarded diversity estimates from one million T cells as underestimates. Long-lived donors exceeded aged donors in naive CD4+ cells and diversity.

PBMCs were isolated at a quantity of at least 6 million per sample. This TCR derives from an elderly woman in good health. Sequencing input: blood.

CDR3 nucleotides: TGTGCCAGCAGCCCCCGGGAGGAAAACATTCAGTACTTC. Encoded protein: CASSPREENIQYF. The chain recombines TRBV5-6 with TRBJ2-4; TRBD2 agrees at 7 bases. The V gene's germline CDR1 is SGHDT and CDR2 YYEEEE. With 4 bases clipped from V and 5 bases from J, the junction kept 3 bases outside the gene matches. The CDR3 spans 13 residues.